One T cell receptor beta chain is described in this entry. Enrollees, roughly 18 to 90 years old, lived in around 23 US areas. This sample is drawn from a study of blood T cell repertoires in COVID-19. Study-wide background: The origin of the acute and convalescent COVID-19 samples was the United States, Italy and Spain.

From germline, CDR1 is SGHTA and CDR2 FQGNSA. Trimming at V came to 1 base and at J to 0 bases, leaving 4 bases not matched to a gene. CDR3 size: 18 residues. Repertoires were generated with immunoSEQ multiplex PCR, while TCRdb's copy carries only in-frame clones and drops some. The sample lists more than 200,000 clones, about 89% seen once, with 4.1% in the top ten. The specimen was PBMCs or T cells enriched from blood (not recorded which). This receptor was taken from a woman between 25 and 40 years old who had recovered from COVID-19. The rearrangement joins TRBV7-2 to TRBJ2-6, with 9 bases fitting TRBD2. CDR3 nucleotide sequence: TGTGCCAGCAGCTTAGGACTAGCGGTTTACTCTGGGGCCAACGTCCTGACTTTC. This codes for CASSLGLAVYSGANVLTF.